Each of the 9 T cell receptor beta chains below was sequenced from the same sample in a study of identical twins. TCRdb called the 5' RACE reads again in MiXCR, with one record for every CDR3 protein. The sample has 1.5 million to 2 million distinct CDR3 sequences; about 30% are singletons. Specimen: cord blood. These receptors all stem from a newborn girl in good health.

This clonotype has only a few counts. V usage is TRBV7-2 and J usage is TRBJ2-1, with 13 nucleotides matching TRBD2. The CDR3 covers 15 residues. CDR1 and CDR2 (germline): SGHTA, FQGNSA. V shed 1 base, J shed 10 bases, and the junction held 4 bases outside the gene matches. This chain's CDR3 is CASSLEGLAGTEQFF. CDR3 nucleotide sequence: TGTGCCAGCAGCTTAGAGGGACTAGCGGGGACAGAGCAGTTCTTC.

The rearrangement uses TRBV4-2 and TRBJ1-3; no definite D call. Trimming took 2 bases from V and 2 from J, leaving 7 bases between them. This CDR3 has 14 residues. Germline V gene lookup returns CDR1 LGHNA and CDR2 YNFKEQ. CDR3: CASSQKTPGNTIYF. The CDR3 DNA is TGTGCCAGCAGCCAAAAAACCCCTGGAAACACCATATATTTT.

The chain links TRBV20-1 to TRBJ1-2, with TRBD1 identical over 7 bases. In germline, CDR1 is DFQATT, CDR2 SNEGSKA (reference sequence). The CDR3 contains 13 residues. V lost 4 bases to trimming and J lost 5 bases; unmatched junction nucleotides: 7. CDR3 nucleotides: TGCAGTGCTAAACAGGGGATTGCGTATGGCTACACCTTC. Amino acid sequence: CSAKQGIAYGYTF.

The chain uses TRBV20-1 and TRBJ2-5, with 8 bases identical to TRBD2. This CDR3 is built from 14 residues. CDR1 is DFQATT and CDR2 is SNEGSKA in the germline V gene (reference sequence). With V trimmed by 6 bases and J by 5 bases, 11 bases remained unmatched. CDR3 DNA: TGCAGTGCCCACCCACTAGTAGCGGGGGAGACCCAGTACTTC. It translates to CSAHPLVAGETQYF.

This clonotype was detected only a few times. J is TRBJ1-5 and V is TRBV20-1, with 8 bases lining up with TRBD1. V was clipped by 2 bases and J by 6 bases; unmatched bases: 12. Germline loops: CDR1 DFQATT, CDR2 SNEGSKA (reference sequence). CDR3 size: 16 residues. CDR3 sequence: CSARSLGQGMSQPQHF. The DNA of the CDR3 is TGCAGTGCTAGATCTTTAGGACAGGGTATGAGTCAGCCCCAGCATTTT.

This rearrangement joins TRBV27 to TRBJ2-4, with TRBD2 matching over 10 bases. The CDR3 extends over 16 amino acids. Unmatched junction bases numbered 10, after V lost 4 bases and J lost 7 bases. In germline, CDR1 is MNHEY, CDR2 SMNVEV (reference sequence). This chain's CDR3 is CASSSLAGVESNIQYF. The CDR3 DNA is TGTGCCAGCAGTTCCCTAGCGGGAGTGGAGTCGAACATTCAGTACTTC.

The chain uses TRBV9 and TRBJ2-3; TRBD2 matches 7 bases. The CDR3 runs 14 residues. CDR1 is SGDLS, CDR2 YYNGEE, per germline. The junction had 9 bases not matched to a gene; V was cut back by 7 bases and J by 4 bases. The CDR3 spells CASGGSGRADTQYF. CDR3 DNA sequence: TGTGCCAGCGGCGGGAGCGGTCGGGCAGATACGCAGTATTTT.

The chain couples TRBV7-2 to TRBJ2-7, with TRBD2 matching over 8 bases. The germline V gene encodes CDR1 SGHTA and CDR2 FQGNSA. The V gene end was trimmed by 5 bases and the J gene end by 4 bases; junction bases not matched to a gene: 10. The CDR3 loop spans 15 amino acids. CDR3 sequence reads: CASSAQSGGRYEQYF. The CDR3 nucleotides are TGTGCCAGCAGCGCCCAAAGCGGGGGTAGGTACGAGCAGTACTTC.

This clonotype was observed a few times. The V call is TRBV5-1, the J call TRBJ2-1; tentatively, D is TRBD1 (6 bases). Trimming left V 6 bases short and J 4 bases short, with 14 bases between. The length of the CDR3 is 14 residues. CDR1 and CDR2 (germline): SGHRS, YFSETQ. The DNA of the CDR3 is TGCGCCAGCACCCCCCAGGGGATATACAATGAGCAGTTCTTC. It yields the protein CASTPQGIYNEQFF.